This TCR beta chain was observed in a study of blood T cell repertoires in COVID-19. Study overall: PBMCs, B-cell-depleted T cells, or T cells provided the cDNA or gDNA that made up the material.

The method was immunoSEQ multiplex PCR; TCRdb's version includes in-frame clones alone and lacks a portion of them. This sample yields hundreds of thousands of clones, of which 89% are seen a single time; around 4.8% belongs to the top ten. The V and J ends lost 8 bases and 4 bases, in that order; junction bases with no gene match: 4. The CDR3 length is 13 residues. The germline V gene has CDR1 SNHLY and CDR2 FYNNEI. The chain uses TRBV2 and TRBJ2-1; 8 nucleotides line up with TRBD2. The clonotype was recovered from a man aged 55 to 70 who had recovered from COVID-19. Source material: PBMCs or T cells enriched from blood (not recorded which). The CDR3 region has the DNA TGTGCCAGCTATAGCGGGACGTACAATGAGCAGTTCTTC. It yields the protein CASYSGTYNEQFF.